These 5 T cell receptor beta chains came from one sample sequenced in a study of Graves' ophthalmopathy and Graves' hyperthyroidism. As the template, RNA transcripts were used to amplify TCR beta CDR3 regions. After a first-round RT-PCR with HTBI primers, a second-round multiplex PCR was run. In TCRdb, the multiplex PCR reads were re-called with MiXCR into one record per CDR3 protein. This table holds approximately 700,000 distinct CDR3 sequences, roughly 41% found once. Sequencing was carried out using peripheral blood. All receptors come from an adult man with Graves' ophthalmopathy.

There are a few counts of this clonotype. The rearrangement links TRBV11-2 to TRBJ2-7; D call uncertain. V lost 0 bases to trimming and J lost 6 bases, with 9 bases between them. Germline V gives CDR1 SGHAT, CDR2 FQNNGV. CDR3 length: 13 amino acids. For the CDR3, the DNA is TGTGCCAGCAGCTTAGATATAGGGTCCGAGCAGTACTTC. The encoded protein is CASSLDIGSEQYF.

In this sample, this clonotype turned up many times. This rearrangement joins TRBV9 to TRBJ2-5; 7 positions match TRBD1. The V gene end was trimmed by 7 bases and the J gene end by 3 bases; junction bases not matched to a gene: 0. Germline CDR1 is SGDLS and CDR2 is YYNGEE. This CDR3 comprises 11 residues. As DNA, the CDR3 is TGTGCCAGCGGGACAGAAGAGACCCAGTACTTC. This sequence encodes CASGTEETQYF.

V and J are TRBV29-1 and TRBJ1-6, with 11 bases identical to TRBD1. V lost 6 bases, J lost 6 bases, and 7 bases stayed unmatched. Germline CDR1 and CDR2: SQVTM and ANQGSEA. The CDR3 covers 15 residues. DNA for the CDR3: TGCAGCGTGGGGACAGGGGGTTTCAGTAATTCACCCCTCCACTTT. Its protein product is CSVGTGGFSNSPLHF.

V is TRBV7-2 and J is TRBJ2-7; D is perhaps TRBD2 (7 bases). The V gene's germline CDR1 is SGHTA and CDR2 FQGNSA. There are 16 residues in the CDR3. V lost 5 bases and J lost 3, with 20 bases in between. This CDR3 is CASSQDTAGALYEQYF. CDR3 in DNA: TGTGCCAGCAGCCAAGATACTGCGGGGGCCCTCTACGAGCAGTACTTC.

Only a few counts were recorded for this clonotype. The genes are TRBV5-5 and TRBJ1-6; no definite D call. Trimming left V 0 bases short and J 7 bases short, with 11 bases between. CDR3 size: 15 residues. Germline V CDR1 and CDR2: SGHKS, YYEKEE (reference sequence). CDR3 sequence: CASSLDPGGNSPLHF. In DNA form, the CDR3 reads TGTGCCAGCAGCTTGGACCCAGGAGGCAATTCACCCCTCCACTTT.